This TCR beta chain was retrieved from a study of blood T cells in healthy people across ages. The study's findings and limits: The lack of PBMC sorting stopped any conclusive naive versus antigen-experienced comparison. Estimates of total diversity, which came from one million sequenced T cells, were considered to be underestimates.

The CDR3 length is 12 residues. A word on this clonotype: Antigen unknown. One junction end does not reproduce the germline sequence, and a read error may be involved.

A second roughly 6 to 12 cycle PCR used barcoded and J-beta primers. Sequencing recovered at least 2.5 million CDR3-containing paired-end reads from each sample. TCRdb fed the 5' RACE reads into MiXCR, producing one record per CDR3 protein. The table lists just under 900,000 distinct CDR3 sequences, more than 25% of them singletons. The sequence was collected from an elderly woman in good health. The sample was blood. The chain carries TRBV12-3 or TRBV12-4 and TRBJ1-5; the D is unclear. The CDR3 sequence is CACSFSGQPQHF. The CDR3 nucleotides read TGTGCCTGCAGTTTCTCAGGTCAGCCCCAGCATTTT.